Listed below are T cell receptor beta chains from one sample, sequenced in a study of cytomegalovirus exposure and HLA in healthy donors. The data were produced by immunoSEQ multiplex PCR, yet TCRdb's version contains in-frame clones alone and is incomplete. This table has about 88,000 clones, around 89% appearing once. Sequenced material: PBMCs. The receptors were sampled from a man younger than 30 in good health and CMV-seronegative. Each CDR3 is given without its conserved first and last residue. Each record gives: V gene, J gene, CDR3 protein.

TRBV27	TRBJ2-2	ASRLAGGPSGELF
TRBV9	TRBJ2-1	ASSPRGNLWFNEQF
TRBV28	TRBJ1-2	ASSRQGWTWSYGYT
TRBV18	TRBJ1-3	ASSHGQGFSGNTIY
TRBV25-1	-	ASSEHYEQY
TRBV7-9	TRBJ2-3	ASSGVRERDTQY
TRBV15	TRBJ2-3	ATRGEGTQY
TRBV18	TRBJ1-4	ASSPRQGSTNEKLF
TRBV4-1	TRBJ1-2	ASSQASTANYGYT
TRBV28	TRBJ1-1	ASSLIREGAF
TRBV9	TRBJ2-5	ASSPAGVGQETQY
TRBV30	TRBJ1-4	AWSVMGGANEKLF
TRBV4-2	TRBJ2-1	ASSQDSEGGYNEQF
TRBV6-4	TRBJ2-1	ASSTGSGPAGDEQF
TRBV28	TRBJ1-1	ASRHRGPTEAF
TRBV28	TRBJ1-5	ASSGTVLNQPQH
TRBV6-1	TRBJ1-5	ASVIRDRGTH
TRBV15	TRBJ2-1	ATRRHRFVNEQF
TRBV28	TRBJ2-7	ASSGIGQGKYEQY
TRBV29-1	TRBJ2-3	SALTDTQY
TRBV5-4	TRBJ1-4	ASSLAAGSEKLF
TRBV28	TRBJ1-1	ASSGYQAGNTEAF
TRBV7-2	TRBJ2-2	ASSLLSSGSMGGELF
TRBV7-8	TRBJ2-3	ASSFLSGQVLSTDTQY
TRBV18	TRBJ2-2	ASSPPDFNTGELF
TRBV5-1	TRBJ2-3	ASSLYDTQY
TRBV5-4	TRBJ2-1	ASSLAGQGSDEQF
TRBV11-1	TRBJ1-1	ASSFWGLRDTEAF
TRBV7-9	TRBJ2-1	ASSPRRSSYNEQF
TRBV19	TRBJ2-7	ASSDRGPNEQY
TRBV28	TRBJ2-1	ASSSIPGQGLTQF
TRBV28	TRBJ2-6	ASSATGAGANVLT
TRBV9	TRBJ2-3	ASSSGGGGTGTQY
TRBV28	TRBJ2-5	ASSGRAETQY
TRBV7-6	TRBJ2-1	ASSLAFRGLDEQF
TRBV28	TRBJ1-6	ASSLVGPGNSPLH
TRBV11-2	TRBJ2-2	ASSLGSGRPRDFRELF
TRBV5-4	TRBJ2-5	ASSSPVLAGVETQY
TRBV6-5	TRBJ1-2	ASSEQGALDGYT
TRBV4-3	TRBJ1-1	ASSQETGGRSEAF
TRBV7-6	TRBJ2-2	ASSLLAGADHTGELF
TRBV4-1	TRBJ2-7	ASSQVDMGFTYEQY
TRBV7-2	TRBJ1-1	ASSLQENTEAF
TRBV7-9	TRBJ1-1	ASSLAGVNTEAF
TRBV7-3	TRBJ2-7	ASSPPPRGSAYEQY
TRBV28	TRBJ2-7	ASSSPRPRLPPVQY
TRBV18	TRBJ2-7	ASSPKEEQY
TRBV28	TRBJ2-5	ASPLGRVQETQY
TRBV18	TRBJ2-5	ASSLGRQETQY
TRBV19	TRBJ2-7	ASSIAPRGSGPYEQY
TRBV6-1	TRBJ2-1	ATRTGVTNEQF
TRBV4-1	TRBJ2-1	ASSQAASSGRGYNEQF
TRBV10-2	TRBJ1-2	AVHWAAPSNYGYT
TRBV6-5	TRBJ2-7	ASKGRGYEQY
TRBV19	TRBJ2-2	ASSQGRGAGELF
TRBV28	TRBJ1-2	ASSLGLNYGYT
TRBV7-8	TRBJ1-2	ASSLVSGGAAYGYT
TRBV11-3	TRBJ2-3	ASSSRAGARPDTQY
TRBV25-1	TRBJ2-7	ASSETMNYEQY